Each of the 10 T cell receptor beta chains below was sequenced from the same sample in a study of blood T cells in healthy people across ages. Together with a sample-barcoded 5' primer, a J-beta primer mix was included in a second PCR lasting roughly 6 to 12 cycles. TCRdb reprocessed the 5' RACE reads with MiXCR, giving one entry per CDR3 protein. The sample holds some 370,000 distinct CDR3 sequences, about half seen once. Sequencing was done on a sample of blood. The receptors shown here come from a man between 60 and 70 years old in good health.

This clonotype showed up just a few times. V usage is TRBV7-2 and J usage is TRBJ2-3; 9 nucleotides match TRBD2. The germline CDR1 and CDR2 sequences are SGHTA and FQGNSA. The trim removed 9 bases at V and 4 bases at J, leaving 8 bases unmatched. This CDR3 has 14 residues. The DNA of the CDR3 is TGTGCCAGTAGACTGGCGGGAGGGCCAGATACGCAGTATTTT. Protein sequence: CASRLAGGPDTQYF.

The V call is TRBV20-1, the J call TRBJ2-1; 9 positions agree with TRBD2. The ends lost 4 bases at V and 6 bases at J; junction bases unmatched: 10. There are 15 residues in the CDR3. Per germline, CDR1 DFQATT and CDR2 SNEGSKA (reference sequence). The DNA for the CDR3 is TGCAGTGCTATAATTCTAGCGGGACGGGGCAATGAGCAGTTCTTC. It specifies CSAIILAGRGNEQFF.

V gene TRBV30 combines with J gene TRBJ2-5; the D gene is possibly TRBD2 (7 bases). Per the germline V gene, CDR1 is GTSNPN and CDR2 is SVGIG (reference sequence). Trimming took 2 bases from V and 5 from J, leaving 15 bases between them. CDR3 length: 14 amino acids. CDR3: CAWSRGAVQETQYF. The CDR3 DNA follows: TGTGCCTGGAGTCGGGGGGCGGTTCAGGAGACCCAGTACTTC.

The V gene is TRBV27, the J gene TRBJ2-7; D perhaps matches TRBD1 (5 bases). V dropped 6 bases and J dropped 0 bases, with 15 bases sitting between them. The CDR3 sequence is 15 residues long. The germline gives CDR1 MNHEY, CDR2 SMNVEV (reference sequence). CDR3 DNA: TGTGCCAGCAGGAACCCAACAGGTGGCTCCTACGAGCAGTACTTC. It encodes CASRNPTGGSYEQYF.

The chain recombines TRBV20-1 with TRBJ1-1; D remains ambiguous. The germline V gene encodes CDR1 DFQATT and CDR2 SNEGSKA (reference sequence). Trimming pared 2 bases from V and 5 bases from J, leaving 12 bases between. This CDR3 has 13 amino acids. CDR3 nucleotide sequence: TGCAGTGCTAGAACAAATAGTGGGACTGAAGCTTTCTTT. This translates into CSARTNSGTEAFF.

Only a few counts were recorded for this clonotype. The chain is built from TRBV20-1 and TRBJ2-3; D is uncertain. Trimming pared 0 bases from V and 0 bases from J, leaving 13 bases between. The CDR3 extends over 16 amino acids. The V gene's germline CDR1 is DFQATT and CDR2 SNEGSKA (reference sequence). CDR3 sequence: CSARDWRSSSTDTQYF. The DNA of the CDR3 is TGCAGTGCTAGAGACTGGCGGTCCTCTAGCACAGATACGCAGTATTTT.

Comments on this clonotype: This sequence may be a read error, since a much larger clone differs from it by one base. In nucleotides, the CDR3 is TGCGCCAGCAGCTCTAGCGGGGGACAAGAGACCCAGTTCTTC. Its translation: CASSSSGGQETQFF. The chain employs TRBV5-1 and TRBJ2-5; 10 bases align to TRBD2. The last part of the DNA fits TRBJ2-1 better; the J call may be wrong. CDR3 length equals 14 residues. The germline V gene encodes CDR1 SGHRS and CDR2 YFSETQ.

J is TRBJ2-5 and V is TRBV12-3 or TRBV12-4; TRBD1 is a possible D gene (5 bases). V was clipped by 9 bases and J by 5 bases, with 13 bases between them. The CDR3 contains 12 residues. The CDR3 spells CASLGAGETQYF. The CDR3 DNA follows: TGTGCCAGTCTTGGGGCAGGGGAGACCCAGTACTTC.

The chain joins TRBV20-1 to TRBJ2-7; maybe TRBD2 (6 bases). V dropped 5 bases and J dropped 6 bases, with 11 bases sitting between them. This CDR3 is 11 amino acids long. The germline CDR1 and CDR2 sequences are DFQATT and SNEGSKA (reference sequence). CDR3 in DNA: TGCAGTGCTCGAGTAGCGGCCGAGCAGTACTTC. Amino acids: CSARVAAEQYF.

This clonotype appeared a few times. The rearrangement joins TRBV20-1 to TRBJ1-6; D not resolved. The CDR3 totals 16 residues. Germline CDR1 reads DFQATT; CDR2 reads SNEGSKA (reference sequence). The ends were cut back, 1 base at V and 0 bases at J, with 10 bases in the middle. CDR3 in DNA: TGCAGTGCTAGAGTTGCGGTTAGCTCCTATAATTCACCCCTCCACTTT. Residues: CSARVAVSSYNSPLHF.